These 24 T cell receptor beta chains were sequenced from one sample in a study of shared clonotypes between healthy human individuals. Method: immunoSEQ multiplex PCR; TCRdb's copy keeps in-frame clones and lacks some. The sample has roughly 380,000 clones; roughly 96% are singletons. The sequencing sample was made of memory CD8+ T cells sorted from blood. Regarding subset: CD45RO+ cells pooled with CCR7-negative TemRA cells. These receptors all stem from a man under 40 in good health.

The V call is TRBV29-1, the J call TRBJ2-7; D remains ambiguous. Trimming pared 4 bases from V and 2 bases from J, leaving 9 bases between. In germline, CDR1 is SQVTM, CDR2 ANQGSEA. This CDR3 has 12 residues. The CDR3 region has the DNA TGCAGCGTTGGGGCCTTGCCCTACGAGCAGTACTTC. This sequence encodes CSVGALPYEQYF.

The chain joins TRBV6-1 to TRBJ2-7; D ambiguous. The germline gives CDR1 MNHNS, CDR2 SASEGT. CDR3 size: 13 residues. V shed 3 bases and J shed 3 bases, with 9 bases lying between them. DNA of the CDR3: TGTGCCAGCAGTGATTGGTACGGCTACGAGCAGTACTTC. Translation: CASSDWYGYEQYF.

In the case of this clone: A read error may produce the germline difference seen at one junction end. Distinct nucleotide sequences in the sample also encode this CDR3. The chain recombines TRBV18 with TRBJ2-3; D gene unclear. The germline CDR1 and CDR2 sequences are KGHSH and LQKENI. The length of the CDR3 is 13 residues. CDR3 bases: TGCGCCAGCTCACCACCGAGCACAGATACGCAGTATTTT. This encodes CASSPPSTDTQYF.

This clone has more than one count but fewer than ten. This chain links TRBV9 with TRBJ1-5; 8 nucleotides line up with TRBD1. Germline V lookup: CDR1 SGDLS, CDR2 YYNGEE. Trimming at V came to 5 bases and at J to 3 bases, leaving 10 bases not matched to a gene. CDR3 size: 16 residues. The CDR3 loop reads CASRPRLDRDNQPQHF. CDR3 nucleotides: TGTGCCAGCAGACCGAGATTGGACAGGGACAATCAGCCCCAGCATTTT.

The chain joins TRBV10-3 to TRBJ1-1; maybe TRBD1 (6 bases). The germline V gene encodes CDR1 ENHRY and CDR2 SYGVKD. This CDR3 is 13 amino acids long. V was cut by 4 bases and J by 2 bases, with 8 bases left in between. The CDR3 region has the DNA TGTGCCATCAGTGCGGGGGGCAACACTGAAGCTTTCTTT. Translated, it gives CAISAGGNTEAFF.

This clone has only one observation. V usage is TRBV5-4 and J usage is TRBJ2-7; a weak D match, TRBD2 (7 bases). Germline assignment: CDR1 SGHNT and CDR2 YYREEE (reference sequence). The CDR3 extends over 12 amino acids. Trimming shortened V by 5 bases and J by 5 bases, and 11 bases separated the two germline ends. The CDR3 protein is CASSAGADEQYF. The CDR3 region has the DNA TGTGCCAGCAGTGCGGGGGCGGACGAGCAGTACTTC.

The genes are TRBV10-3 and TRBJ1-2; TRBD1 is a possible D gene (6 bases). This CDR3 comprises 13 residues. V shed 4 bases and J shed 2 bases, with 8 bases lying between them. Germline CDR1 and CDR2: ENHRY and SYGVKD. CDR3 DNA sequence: TGTGCCATCAGTGGAGGGACAAACTATGGCTACACCTTC. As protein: CAISGGTNYGYTF.

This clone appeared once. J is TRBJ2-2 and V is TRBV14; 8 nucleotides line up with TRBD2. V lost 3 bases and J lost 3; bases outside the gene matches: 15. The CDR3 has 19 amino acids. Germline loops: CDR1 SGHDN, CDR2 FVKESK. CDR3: CASSQYVALTSGDTGELFF. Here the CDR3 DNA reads TGTGCCAGCAGCCAGTACGTCGCGCTTACTAGCGGTGACACCGGGGAGCTGTTTTTT.

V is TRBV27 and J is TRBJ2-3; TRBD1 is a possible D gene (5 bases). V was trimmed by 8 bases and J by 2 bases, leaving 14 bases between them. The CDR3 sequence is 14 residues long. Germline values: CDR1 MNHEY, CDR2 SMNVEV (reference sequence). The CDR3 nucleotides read TGTGCCAGCGGAAGATGGACAAACACAGATACGCAGTATTTT. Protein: CASGRWTNTDTQYF.

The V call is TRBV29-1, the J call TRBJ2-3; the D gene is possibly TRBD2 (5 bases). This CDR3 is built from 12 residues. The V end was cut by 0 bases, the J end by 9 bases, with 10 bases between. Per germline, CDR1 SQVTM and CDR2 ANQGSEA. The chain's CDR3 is CSVEDTLATQYF. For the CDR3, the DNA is TGCAGCGTTGAAGATACTCTAGCAACGCAGTATTTT.

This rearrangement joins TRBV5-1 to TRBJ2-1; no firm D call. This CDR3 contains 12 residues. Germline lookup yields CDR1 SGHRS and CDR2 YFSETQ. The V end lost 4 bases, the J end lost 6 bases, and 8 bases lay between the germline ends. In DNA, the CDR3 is TGCGCCAGCAGCGGATTAGGCAATGAGCAGTTCTTC. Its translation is CASSGLGNEQFF.

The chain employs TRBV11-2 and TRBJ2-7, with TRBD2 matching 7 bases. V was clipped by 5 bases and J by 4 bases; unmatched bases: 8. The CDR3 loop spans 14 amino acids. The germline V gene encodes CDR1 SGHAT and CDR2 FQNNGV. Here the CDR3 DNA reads TGTGCCAGCAGCCGTACCCCGGGACTATACGAGCAGTACTTC. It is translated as CASSRTPGLYEQYF.

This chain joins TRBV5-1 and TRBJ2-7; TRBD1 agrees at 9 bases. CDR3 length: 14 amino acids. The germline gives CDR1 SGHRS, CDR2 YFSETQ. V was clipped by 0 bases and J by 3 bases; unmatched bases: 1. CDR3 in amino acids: CASSLATGGYEQYF. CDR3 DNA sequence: TGCGCCAGCAGCTTGGCGACAGGGGGCTACGAGCAGTACTTC.

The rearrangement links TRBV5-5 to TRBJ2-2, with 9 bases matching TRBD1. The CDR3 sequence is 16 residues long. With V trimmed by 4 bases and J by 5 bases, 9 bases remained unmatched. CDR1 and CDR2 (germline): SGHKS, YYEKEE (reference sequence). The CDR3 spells CASSAYGDRDTGELFF. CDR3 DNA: TGTGCCAGCAGCGCTTATGGGGACAGGGATACCGGGGAGCTGTTTTTT.

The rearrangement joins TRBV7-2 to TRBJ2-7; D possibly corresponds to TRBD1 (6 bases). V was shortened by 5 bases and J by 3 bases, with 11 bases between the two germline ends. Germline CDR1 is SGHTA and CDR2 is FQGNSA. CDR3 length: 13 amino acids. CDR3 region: CASSLLQGYEQYF. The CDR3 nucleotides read TGTGCCAGCAGCCTATTACAGGGCTACGAGCAGTACTTC.

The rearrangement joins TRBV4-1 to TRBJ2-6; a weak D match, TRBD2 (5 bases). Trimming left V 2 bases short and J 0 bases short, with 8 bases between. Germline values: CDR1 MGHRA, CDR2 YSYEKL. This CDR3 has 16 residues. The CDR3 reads CASSQREFSGANVLTF. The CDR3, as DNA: TGCGCCAGCAGCCAACGGGAATTCTCTGGGGCCAACGTCCTGACTTTC.

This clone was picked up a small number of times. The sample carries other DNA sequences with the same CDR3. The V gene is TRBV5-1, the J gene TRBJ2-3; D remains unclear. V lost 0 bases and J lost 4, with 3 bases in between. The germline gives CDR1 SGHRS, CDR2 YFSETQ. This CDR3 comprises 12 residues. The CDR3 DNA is TGCGCCAGCAGCTTGGTTCCAGATACGCAGTATTTT. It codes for CASSLVPDTQYF.

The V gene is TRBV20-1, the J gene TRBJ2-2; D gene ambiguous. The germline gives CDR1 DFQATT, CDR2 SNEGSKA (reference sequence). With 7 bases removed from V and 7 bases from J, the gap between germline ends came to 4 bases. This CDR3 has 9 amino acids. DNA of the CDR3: TGCAGTGTAAGCGGGGAGCTGTTTTTT. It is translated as CSVSGELFF.

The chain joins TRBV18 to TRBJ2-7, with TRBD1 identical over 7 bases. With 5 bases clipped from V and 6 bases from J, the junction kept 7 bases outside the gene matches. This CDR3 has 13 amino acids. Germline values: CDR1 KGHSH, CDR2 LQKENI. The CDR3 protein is CASSFDRDGEQYF. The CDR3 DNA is TGTGCCAGCTCATTCGACAGGGATGGCGAGCAGTACTTC. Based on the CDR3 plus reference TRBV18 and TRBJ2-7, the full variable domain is NAGVMQNPRHLVRRRGQEARLRCSPMKGHSHVYWYRQLPEEGLKFMVYLQKENIIDESGMPKERFSAEFPKEGPSILRIQQVVRGDSAAYFCASSFDRDGEQYFGPGTRLTVT.

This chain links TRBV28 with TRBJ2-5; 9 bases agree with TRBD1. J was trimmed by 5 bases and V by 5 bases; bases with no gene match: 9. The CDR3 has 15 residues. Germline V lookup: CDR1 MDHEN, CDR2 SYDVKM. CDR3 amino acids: CASSPWDRERETQYF. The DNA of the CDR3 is TGTGCCAGCAGTCCATGGGACAGGGAAAGGGAGACCCAGTACTTC. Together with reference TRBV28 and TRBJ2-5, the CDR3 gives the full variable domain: DVKVTQSSRYLVKRTGEKVFLECVQDMDHENMFWYRQDPGLGLRLIYFSYDVKMKEKGDIPEGYSVSREKKERFSLILESASTNQTSMYLCASSPWDRERETQYFGPGTRLLVL.

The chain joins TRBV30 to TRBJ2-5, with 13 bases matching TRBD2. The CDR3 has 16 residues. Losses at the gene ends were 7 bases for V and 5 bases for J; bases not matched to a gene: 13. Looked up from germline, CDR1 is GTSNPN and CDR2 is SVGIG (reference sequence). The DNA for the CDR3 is TGTGCCTTCGGGACTAGCGGGATTCACGCAGGGGAGACCCAGTACTTC. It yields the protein CAFGTSGIHAGETQYF.

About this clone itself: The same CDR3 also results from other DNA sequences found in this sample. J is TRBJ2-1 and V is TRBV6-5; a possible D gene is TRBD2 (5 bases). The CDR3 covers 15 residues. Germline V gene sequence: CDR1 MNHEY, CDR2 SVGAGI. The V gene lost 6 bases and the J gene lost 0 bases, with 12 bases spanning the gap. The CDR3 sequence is CASSYSGSSYNEQFF. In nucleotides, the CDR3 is TGTGCCAGCAGCTATAGTGGGAGCTCCTACAATGAGCAGTTCTTC.

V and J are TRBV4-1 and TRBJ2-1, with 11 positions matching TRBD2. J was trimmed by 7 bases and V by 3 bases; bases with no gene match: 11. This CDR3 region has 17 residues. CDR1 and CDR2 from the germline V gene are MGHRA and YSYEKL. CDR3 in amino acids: CASSQSSGRAKRNEQFF. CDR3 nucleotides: TGCGCCAGCAGCCAGAGTAGCGGGAGGGCCAAGAGGAATGAGCAGTTCTTC.

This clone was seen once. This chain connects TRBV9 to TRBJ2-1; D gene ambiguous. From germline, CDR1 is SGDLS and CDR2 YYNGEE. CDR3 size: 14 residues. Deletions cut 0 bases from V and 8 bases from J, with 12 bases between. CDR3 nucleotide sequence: TGTGCCAGCAGCGTAGATGGCTTCCCCCATGAGCAGTTCTTC. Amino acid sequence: CASSVDGFPHEQFF. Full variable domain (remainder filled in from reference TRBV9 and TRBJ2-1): DSGVTQTPKHLITATGQRVTLRCSPRSGDLSVYWYQQSLDQGLQFLIQYYNGEERAKGNILERFSAQQFPDLHSELNLSSLELGDSALYFCASSVDGFPHEQFFGPGTRLTVL.